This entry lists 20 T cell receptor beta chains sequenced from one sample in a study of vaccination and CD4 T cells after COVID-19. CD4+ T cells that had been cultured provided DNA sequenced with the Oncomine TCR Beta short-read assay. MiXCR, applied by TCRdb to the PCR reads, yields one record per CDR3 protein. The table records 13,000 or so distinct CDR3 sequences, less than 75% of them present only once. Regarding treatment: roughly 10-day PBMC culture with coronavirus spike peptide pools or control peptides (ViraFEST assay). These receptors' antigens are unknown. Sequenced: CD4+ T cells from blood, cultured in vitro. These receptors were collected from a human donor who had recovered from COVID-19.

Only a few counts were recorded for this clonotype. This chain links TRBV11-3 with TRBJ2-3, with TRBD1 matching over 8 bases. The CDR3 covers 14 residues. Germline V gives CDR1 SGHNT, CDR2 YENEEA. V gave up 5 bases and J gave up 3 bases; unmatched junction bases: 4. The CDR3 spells CASSLRQGTDTQYF. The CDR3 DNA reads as TGTGCCAGCAGCCTCCGACAGGGGACAGATACGCAGTATTTT.

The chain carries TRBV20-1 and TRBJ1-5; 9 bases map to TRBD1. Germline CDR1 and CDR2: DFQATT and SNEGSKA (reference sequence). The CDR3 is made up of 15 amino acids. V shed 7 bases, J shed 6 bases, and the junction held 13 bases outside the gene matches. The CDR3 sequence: CSVGPGTGITQPQHF. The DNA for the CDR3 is TGCAGTGTTGGACCCGGGACAGGGATCACTCAGCCCCAGCATTTT.

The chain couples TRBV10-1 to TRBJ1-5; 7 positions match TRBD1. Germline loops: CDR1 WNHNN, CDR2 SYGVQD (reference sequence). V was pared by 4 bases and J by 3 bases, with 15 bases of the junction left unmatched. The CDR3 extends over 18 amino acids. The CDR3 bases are TGCGCCAGCAGTGCCTGGGACAGTACCATGAACCACAATCAGCCCCAGCATTTT. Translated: CASSAWDSTMNHNQPQHF.

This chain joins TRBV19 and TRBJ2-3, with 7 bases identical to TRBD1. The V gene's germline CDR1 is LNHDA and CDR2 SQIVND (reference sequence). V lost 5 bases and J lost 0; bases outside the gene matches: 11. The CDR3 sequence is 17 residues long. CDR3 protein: CASSPRQGRTSTDTQYF. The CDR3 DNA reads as TGTGCCAGTAGTCCAAGACAGGGAAGAACTAGCACAGATACGCAGTATTTT.

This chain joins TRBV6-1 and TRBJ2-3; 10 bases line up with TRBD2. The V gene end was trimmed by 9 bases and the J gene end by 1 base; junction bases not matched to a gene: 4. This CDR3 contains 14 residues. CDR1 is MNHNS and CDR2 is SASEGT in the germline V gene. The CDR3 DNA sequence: TGTGCCAGTCGAACTAGCGGGGGCACAGATACGCAGTATTTT. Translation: CASRTSGGTDTQYF.

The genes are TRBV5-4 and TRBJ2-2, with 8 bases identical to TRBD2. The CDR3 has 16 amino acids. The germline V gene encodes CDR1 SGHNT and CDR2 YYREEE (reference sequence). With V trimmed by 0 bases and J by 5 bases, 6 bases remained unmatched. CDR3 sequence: CASSLVGGAATGELFF. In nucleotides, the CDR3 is TGTGCCAGCAGCTTGGTCGGGGGGGCGGCGACCGGGGAGCTGTTTTTT.

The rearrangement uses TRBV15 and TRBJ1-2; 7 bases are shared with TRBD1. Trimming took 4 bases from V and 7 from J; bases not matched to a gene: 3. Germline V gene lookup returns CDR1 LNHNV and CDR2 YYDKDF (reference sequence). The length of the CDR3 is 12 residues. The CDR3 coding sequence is TGTGCCACCAGCAAGGCAGGGGGTGGCTACACCTTC. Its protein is CATSKAGGGYTF.

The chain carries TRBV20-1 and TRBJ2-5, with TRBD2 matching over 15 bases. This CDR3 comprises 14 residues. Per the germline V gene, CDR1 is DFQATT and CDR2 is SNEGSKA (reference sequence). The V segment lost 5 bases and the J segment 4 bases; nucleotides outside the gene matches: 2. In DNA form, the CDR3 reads TGCAGTGCTTCGGGACTAGCGGGGGGAGAGACCCAGTACTTC. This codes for CSASGLAGGETQYF.

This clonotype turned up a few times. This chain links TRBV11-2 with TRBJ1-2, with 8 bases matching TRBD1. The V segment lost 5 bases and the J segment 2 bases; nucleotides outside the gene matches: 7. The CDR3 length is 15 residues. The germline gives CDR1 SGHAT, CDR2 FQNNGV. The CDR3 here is CASSQPGQENYGYTF. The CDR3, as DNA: TGTGCCAGCAGCCAACCGGGACAGGAGAACTATGGCTACACCTTC.

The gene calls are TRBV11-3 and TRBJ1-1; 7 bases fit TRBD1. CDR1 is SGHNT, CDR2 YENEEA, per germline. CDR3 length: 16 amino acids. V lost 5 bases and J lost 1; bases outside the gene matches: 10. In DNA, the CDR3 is TGTGCCAGCAGCCTATGGACAGGCTGGGGGAACACTGAAGCTTTCTTT. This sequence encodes CASSLWTGWGNTEAFF.

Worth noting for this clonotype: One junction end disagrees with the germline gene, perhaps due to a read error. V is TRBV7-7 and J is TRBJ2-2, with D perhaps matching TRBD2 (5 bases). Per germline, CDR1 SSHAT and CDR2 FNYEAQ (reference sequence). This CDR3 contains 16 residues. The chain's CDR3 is CASSPQPARAAGELFF. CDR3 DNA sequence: TGTGCTAGCAGCCCCCAACCGGCGAGGGCGGCCGGGGAGCTGTTTTTT.

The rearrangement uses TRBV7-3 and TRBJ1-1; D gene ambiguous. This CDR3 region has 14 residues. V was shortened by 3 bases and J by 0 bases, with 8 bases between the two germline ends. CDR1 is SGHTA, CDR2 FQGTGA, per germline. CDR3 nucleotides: TGTGCCAGCAGCTTGGCCAGGATGAACACTGAAGCTTTCTTT. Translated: CASSLARMNTEAFF.

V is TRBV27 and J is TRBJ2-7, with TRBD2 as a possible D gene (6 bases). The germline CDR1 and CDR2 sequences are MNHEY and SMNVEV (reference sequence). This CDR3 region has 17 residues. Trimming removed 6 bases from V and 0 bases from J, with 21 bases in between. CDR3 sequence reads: CASRKRAEGRLSYEQYF. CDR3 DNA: TGTGCCAGCAGAAAAAGGGCGGAGGGACGGCTCTCCTACGAGCAGTACTTC.

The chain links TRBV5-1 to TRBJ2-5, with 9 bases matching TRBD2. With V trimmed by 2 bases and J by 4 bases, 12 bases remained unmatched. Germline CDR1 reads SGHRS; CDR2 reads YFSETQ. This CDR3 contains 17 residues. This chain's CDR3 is CASSFGTAGGRGETQYF. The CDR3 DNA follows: TGCGCCAGCAGCTTTGGTACAGCGGGGGGACGGGGAGAGACCCAGTACTTC.

The CDR3 nucleotides read TGCAGTGCCGAGGGACAGGGCTCGACTGAAGCTTTCTTT. It specifies CSAEGQGSTEAFF. The J gene is TRBJ1-1, the V gene TRBV20-1, with 9 bases matching TRBD1. The J segment lost 5 bases and the V segment lost 6 bases, leaving 7 bases of the junction unmatched. This CDR3 region has 13 residues. Germline values: CDR1 DFQATT, CDR2 SNEGSKA (reference sequence).

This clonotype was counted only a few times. The CDR3 is CASNPGAYGYTF. CDR3 nucleotide sequence: TGTGCCAGCAACCCAGGGGCCTATGGCTACACCTTC. The V gene is TRBV6-2 or TRBV6-3, the J gene TRBJ1-2; D is perhaps TRBD1 (6 bases). There are 12 residues in the CDR3. Between the trimmed V and J ends, which lost 7 bases and 4 bases, there was a span of 10 bases. CDR1 and CDR2 (germline): MNHEY, SVGEGT.

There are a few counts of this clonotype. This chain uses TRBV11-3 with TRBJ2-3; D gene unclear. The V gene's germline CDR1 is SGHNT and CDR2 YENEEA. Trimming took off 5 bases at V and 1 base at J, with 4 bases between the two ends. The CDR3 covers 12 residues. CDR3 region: CASSTGTDTQYF. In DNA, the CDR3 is TGTGCCAGCAGCACTGGCACAGATACGCAGTATTTT. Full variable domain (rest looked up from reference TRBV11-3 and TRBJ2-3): EAGVVQSPRYKIIEKKQPVAFWCNPISGHNTLYWYLQNLGQGPELLIRYENEEAVDDSQLPKDRFSAERLKGVDSTLKIQPAELGDSAVYLCASSTGTDTQYFGPGTRLTVL.

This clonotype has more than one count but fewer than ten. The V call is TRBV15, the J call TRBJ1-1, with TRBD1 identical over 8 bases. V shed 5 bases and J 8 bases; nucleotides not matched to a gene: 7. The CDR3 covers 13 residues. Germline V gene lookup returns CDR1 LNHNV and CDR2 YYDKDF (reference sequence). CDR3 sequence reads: CATSGSRTGEAFF. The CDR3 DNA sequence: TGTGCCACCAGCGGCAGTCGGACAGGGGAAGCTTTCTTT.

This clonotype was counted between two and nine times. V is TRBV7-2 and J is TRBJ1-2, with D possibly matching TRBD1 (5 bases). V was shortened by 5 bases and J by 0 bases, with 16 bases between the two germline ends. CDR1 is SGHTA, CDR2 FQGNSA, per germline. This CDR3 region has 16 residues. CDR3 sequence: CASSRGGSQANYGYTF. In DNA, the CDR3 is TGTGCCAGCAGCCGGGGGGGGTCGCAAGCTAACTATGGCTACACCTTC.

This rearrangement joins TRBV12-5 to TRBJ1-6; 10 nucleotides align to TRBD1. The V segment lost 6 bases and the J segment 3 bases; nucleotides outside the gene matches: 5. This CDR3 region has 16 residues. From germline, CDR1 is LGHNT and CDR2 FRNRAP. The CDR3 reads CASGRDRGFYNSPLHF. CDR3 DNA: TGTGCTAGTGGCCGGGACAGGGGCTTCTATAATTCACCCCTCCACTTT. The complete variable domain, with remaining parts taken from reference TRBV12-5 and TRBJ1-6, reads DARVTQTPRHKVTEMGQEVTMRCQPILGHNTVFWYRQTMMQGLELLAYFRNRAPLDDSGMPKDRFSAEMPDATLATLKIQPSEPRDSAVYFCASGRDRGFYNSPLHFGNGTRLTVT.